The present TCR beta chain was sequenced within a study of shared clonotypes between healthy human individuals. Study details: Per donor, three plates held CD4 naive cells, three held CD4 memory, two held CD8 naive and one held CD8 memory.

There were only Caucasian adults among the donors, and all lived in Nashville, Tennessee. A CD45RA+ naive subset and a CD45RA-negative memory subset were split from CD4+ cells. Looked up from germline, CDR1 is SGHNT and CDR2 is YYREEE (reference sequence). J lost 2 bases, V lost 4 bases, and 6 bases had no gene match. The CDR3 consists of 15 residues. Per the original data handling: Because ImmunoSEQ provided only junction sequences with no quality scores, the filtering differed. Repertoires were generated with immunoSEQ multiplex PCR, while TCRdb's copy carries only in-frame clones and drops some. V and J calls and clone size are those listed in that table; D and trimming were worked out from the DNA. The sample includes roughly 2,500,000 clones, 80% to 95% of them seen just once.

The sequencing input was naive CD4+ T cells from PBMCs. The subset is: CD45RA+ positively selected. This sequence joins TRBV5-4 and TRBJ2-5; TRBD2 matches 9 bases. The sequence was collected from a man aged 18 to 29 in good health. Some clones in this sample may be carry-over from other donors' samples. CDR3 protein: CASSKLAGIQETQYF. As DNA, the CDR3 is TGTGCCAGCAGCAAGCTAGCGGGAATACAAGAGACCCAGTACTTC.